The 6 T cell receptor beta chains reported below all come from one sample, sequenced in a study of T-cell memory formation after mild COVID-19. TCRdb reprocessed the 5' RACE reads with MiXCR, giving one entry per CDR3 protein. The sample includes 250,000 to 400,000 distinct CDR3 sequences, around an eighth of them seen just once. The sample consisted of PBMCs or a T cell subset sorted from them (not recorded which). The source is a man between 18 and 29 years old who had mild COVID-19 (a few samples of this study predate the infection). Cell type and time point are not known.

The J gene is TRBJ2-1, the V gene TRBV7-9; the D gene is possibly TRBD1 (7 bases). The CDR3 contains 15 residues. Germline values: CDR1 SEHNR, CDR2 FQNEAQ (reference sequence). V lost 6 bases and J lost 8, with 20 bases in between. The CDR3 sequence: CASSLGRGALDEQFF. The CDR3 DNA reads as TGTGCCAGCAGTTTGGGCAGGGGGGCTTTAGATGAGCAGTTCTTC.

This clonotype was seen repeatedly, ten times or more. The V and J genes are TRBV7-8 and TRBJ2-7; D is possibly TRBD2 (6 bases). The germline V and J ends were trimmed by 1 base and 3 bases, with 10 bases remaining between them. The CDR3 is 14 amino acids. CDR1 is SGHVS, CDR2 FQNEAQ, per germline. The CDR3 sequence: CASSLGGDSYEQYV. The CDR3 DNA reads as TGTGCCAGCAGCTTAGGGGGGGATAGCTACGAGCAGTACGTC.

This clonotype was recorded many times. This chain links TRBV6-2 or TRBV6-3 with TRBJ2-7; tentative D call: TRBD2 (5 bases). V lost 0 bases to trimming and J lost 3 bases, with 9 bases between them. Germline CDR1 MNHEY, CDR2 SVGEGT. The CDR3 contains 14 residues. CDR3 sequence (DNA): TGTGCCAGCAGTTACTCCGCAGGAGGCTACGAGCAGTACTTC. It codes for CASSYSAGGYEQYF.

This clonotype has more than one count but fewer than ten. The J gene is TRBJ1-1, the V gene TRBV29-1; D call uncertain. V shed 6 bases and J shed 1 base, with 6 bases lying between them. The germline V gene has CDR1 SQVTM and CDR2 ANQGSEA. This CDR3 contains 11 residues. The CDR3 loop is CSVMGNTEAFF. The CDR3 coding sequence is TGCAGCGTGATGGGGAACACTGAAGCTTTCTTT.

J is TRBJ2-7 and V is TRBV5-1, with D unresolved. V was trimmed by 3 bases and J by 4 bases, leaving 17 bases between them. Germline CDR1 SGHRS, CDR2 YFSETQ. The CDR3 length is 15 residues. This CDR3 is CASSSHTVGGYEQYV. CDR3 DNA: TGCGCCAGCAGCTCACACACAGTGGGCGGATACGAGCAGTACGTC.

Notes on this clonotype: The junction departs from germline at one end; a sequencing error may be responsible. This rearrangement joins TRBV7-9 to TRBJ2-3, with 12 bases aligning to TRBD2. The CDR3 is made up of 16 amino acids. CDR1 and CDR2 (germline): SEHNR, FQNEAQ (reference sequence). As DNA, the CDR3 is TGTGCCGGCAGCCCGTCTAGCGGGGGGGCCGCAGATACGCAGTATTTT. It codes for CAGSPSSGGAADTQYF.